Below are 22 T cell receptor beta chains sequenced from a single sample in a study of cytomegalovirus exposure and HLA in healthy donors. Use of 60 Vbeta and 13 Jbeta primers characterized the PCR. Libraries were prepared by immunoSEQ multiplex PCR; TCRdb keeps only in-frame clonotypes and omits some of them. This sample has 95,000 to 150,000 clones, with 81% found just once. Source material: PBMCs. All receptors come from a man between 18 and 35 years old in good health and CMV-seronegative.

The V gene is TRBV19, the J gene TRBJ2-1; TRBD2 aligns across 8 bases. CDR1 and CDR2 from the germline V gene are LNHDA and SQIVND (reference sequence). V trimming: 8 bases; J trimming: 4 bases; junction bases outside the gene matches: 4. CDR3 length: 13 residues. In DNA form, the CDR3 reads TGTGCCAGTTTGGCGGGGGGATACAATGAGCAGTTCTTC. It is translated as CASLAGGYNEQFF. The variable domain in full, completed from reference TRBV19 and TRBJ2-1, reads DGGITQSPKYLFRKEGQNVTLSCEQNLNHDAMYWYRQDPGQGLRLIYYSQIVNDFQKGDIAEGYSVSREKKESFPLTVTSAQKNPTAFYLCASLAGGYNEQFFGPGTRLTVL.

V gene TRBV5-1 combines with J gene TRBJ2-5; the match to TRBD1 covers 11 bases. The V and J ends lost 3 bases and 0 bases, in that order; junction bases with no gene match: 4. CDR3 size: 16 residues. Per the germline V gene, CDR1 is SGHRS and CDR2 is YFSETQ. CDR3 protein: CASSSGTGGYQETQYF. CDR3 DNA: TGCGCCAGCAGCTCCGGGACAGGGGGGTACCAAGAGACCCAGTACTTC.

V usage is TRBV10-2 and J usage is TRBJ1-6, with no clear D. Deletions cut 3 bases from V and 6 bases from J, with 9 bases between. Germline-derived CDR1 and CDR2 are WSHSY and SAAADI. The CDR3 totals 14 residues. The CDR3 DNA follows: TGCGCCAGCAGTGACGTCGGAGGTAATTCACCCCTCCACTTT. Translating it yields CASSDVGGNSPLHF.

Notes on this clone: Its ends do not fully match the called genes, so a read error is possible. This chain connects TRBV7-9 to TRBJ2-7, with D maybe TRBD1 (6 bases). This CDR3 region has 16 residues. Germline CDR1 SEHNR, CDR2 FQNEAQ (reference sequence). DNA of the CDR3: TGTTCCAGCAGCTCAGCCGGGGACATTCGATCCTACGAGCAGTACTTC. Translation: CSSSSAGDIRSYEQYF.

The genes are TRBV19 and TRBJ1-1; 8 bases align to TRBD1. Per germline, CDR1 LNHDA and CDR2 SQIVND (reference sequence). This CDR3 is 16 amino acids long. V gave up 7 bases and J gave up 5 bases; unmatched junction bases: 15. The CDR3 here is CASNPGQAGRETEAFF. The CDR3 nucleotides read TGTGCCAGTAACCCGGGACAGGCTGGAAGGGAAACTGAAGCTTTCTTT. Looking up the rest from reference TRBV19 and TRBJ1-1 gives the full variable domain: DGGITQSPKYLFRKEGQNVTLSCEQNLNHDAMYWYRQDPGQGLRLIYYSQIVNDFQKGDIAEGYSVSREKKESFPLTVTSAQKNPTAFYLCASNPGQAGRETEAFFGQGTRLTVV.

J is TRBJ1-3 and V is TRBV11-1, with D tentatively TRBD1 (5 bases). Germline V gene data show CDR1 as SGHAT and CDR2 as FQDESV (reference sequence). Trimming took 3 bases from V and 4 from J, leaving 13 bases between them. The CDR3 is made up of 15 amino acids. CDR3 sequence reads: CASSFGGASGNTIYF. The CDR3 DNA sequence: TGTGCCAGCAGCTTTGGAGGGGCTTCAGGAAACACCATATATTTT. The full variable domain, in which reference TRBV11-1 and TRBJ1-3 provide the parts outside the CDR3, is EAEVAQSPRYKITEKSQAVAFWCDPISGHATLYWYRQILGQGPELLVQFQDESVVDDSQLPKDRFSAERLKGVDSTLKIQPAELGDSAMYLCASSFGGASGNTIYFGEGSWLTVV.

This chain links TRBV7-3 with TRBJ2-2, with 12 bases lining up with TRBD1. The CDR3 runs 19 residues. Germline CDR1 reads SGHTA; CDR2 reads FQGTGA. The J segment lost 7 bases and the V segment lost 4 bases, leaving 16 bases of the junction unmatched. CDR3 loop: CASSYKRPTGTGGFGELFF. The CDR3 DNA reads TGTGCCAGCAGCTACAAAAGACCTACCGGGACAGGGGGCTTCGGGGAGCTGTTTTTT.

The chain carries TRBV5-6 and TRBJ1-4; 11 positions match TRBD1. The trim removed 4 bases at V and 5 bases at J, leaving 4 bases unmatched. The CDR3 sequence is 15 residues long. Per the germline V gene, CDR1 is SGHDT and CDR2 is YYEEEE. The CDR3 here is CASSPGDRGNEKLFF. The CDR3 coding sequence is TGTGCCAGCAGCCCAGGGGACAGGGGGAATGAAAAACTGTTTTTT.

This clone was counted a few times. The chain couples TRBV19 to TRBJ1-5, with TRBD1 identical over 7 bases. There are 17 residues in the CDR3. From germline, CDR1 is LNHDA and CDR2 SQIVND (reference sequence). The J segment lost 0 bases and the V segment lost 5 bases, leaving 10 bases of the junction unmatched. As DNA, the CDR3 is TGTGCCAGTAGTCCTCCGGGACAGCCTTATAGCAATCAGCCCCAGCATTTT. It yields the protein CASSPPGQPYSNQPQHF.

The CDR3 DNA reads as TGCAGCGTGGGGGGACAGGGGATTTATGGCTACACCTTC. Its translation: CSVGGQGIYGYTF. J is TRBJ1-2 and V is TRBV29-1; 10 bases map to TRBD1. The CDR3 has 13 amino acids. Germline loops: CDR1 SQVTM, CDR2 ANQGSEA. V lost 6 bases to trimming and J lost 5 bases; unmatched junction nucleotides: 6.

The chain combines TRBV11-2 with TRBJ2-1, with TRBD2 identical over 10 bases. CDR3 length: 15 amino acids. From germline, CDR1 is SGHAT and CDR2 FQNNGV. V was pared by 6 bases and J by 6 bases, with 8 bases of the junction left unmatched. The CDR3 spells CASRLSGGALNEQFF. The CDR3 nucleotides are TGTGCCAGCAGACTCAGCGGGGGGGCGCTCAATGAGCAGTTCTTC.

The gene calls are TRBV6-5 and TRBJ2-2; the match to TRBD1 covers 9 bases. This CDR3 has 13 residues. Germline V gene lookup returns CDR1 MNHEY and CDR2 SVGAGI. V dropped 8 bases and J dropped 4; count of bases not matched to a gene: 2. CDR3 nucleotide sequence: TGTGCCAGCCGGGACAGGGTCACCGGGGAGCTGTTTTTT. It is translated as CASRDRVTGELFF.

The count of this clone is one. This chain links TRBV7-3 with TRBJ2-2; D may be TRBD1 (6 bases). Germline CDR1 reads SGHTA; CDR2 reads FQGTGA. V was pared by 5 bases and J by 7 bases, with 11 bases between. CDR3 length: 13 residues. In DNA, the CDR3 is TGTGCCAGCAGCCCAGGGGCGGGCGGGGAGCTGTTTTTT. The encoded protein is CASSPGAGGELFF.

The chain recombines TRBV27 with TRBJ2-1; perhaps TRBD2 as D (5 bases). Trimming took 2 bases from V and 0 from J, leaving 8 bases between them. Germline V gives CDR1 MNHEY, CDR2 SMNVEV (reference sequence). The CDR3 totals 15 residues. The CDR3 DNA reads TGTGCCAGCAGTTTAGTCGGGAACTCCTACAATGAGCAGTTCTTC. Translation gives CASSLVGNSYNEQFF.

The chain couples TRBV9 to TRBJ1-5, with D unclear. V lost 5 bases to trimming and J lost 6 bases, with 15 bases between them. CDR1 SGDLS and CDR2 YYNGEE come from the germline V gene. The CDR3 is made up of 14 amino acids. The CDR3 loop reads CASSREMAAQPQHF. Here the CDR3 DNA reads TGTGCCAGCAGTCGGGAGATGGCAGCTCAGCCCCAGCATTTT.

The gene calls are TRBV6-6 and TRBJ2-1; 9 bases are shared with TRBD2. The ends lost 7 bases at V and 5 bases at J; junction bases unmatched: 9. Germline V CDR1 and CDR2: MNHNY, SVGAGI (reference sequence). The CDR3 has 15 residues. The CDR3 sequence is CASIKRGAKNNEQFF. CDR3 DNA sequence: TGTGCCAGCATTAAGCGGGGGGCAAAAAACAATGAGCAGTTCTTC.

The chain is built from TRBV2 and TRBJ1-1; D gene uncertain. The CDR3 contains 13 residues. With 4 bases removed from V and 1 base from J, the gap between germline ends came to 7 bases. Per germline, CDR1 SNHLY and CDR2 FYNNEI. The CDR3 loop reads CASSAWRNTEAFF. CDR3 coding DNA: TGTGCCAGCAGTGCCTGGAGGAACACTGAAGCTTTCTTT.

The rearrangement links TRBV9 to TRBJ1-4; D is uncertain. Germline V gene sequence: CDR1 SGDLS, CDR2 YYNGEE. The CDR3 is 15 residues long. The V end lost 2 bases, the J end lost 4 bases, and 12 bases lay between the germline ends. CDR3 sequence (DNA): TGTGCCAGCAGCGTGTCCCTGAGGAATAATGAAAAACTGTTTTTT. It yields the protein CASSVSLRNNEKLFF.

V is TRBV5-4 and J is TRBJ2-3; 8 nucleotides match TRBD1. V gave up 5 bases and J gave up 4 bases; unmatched junction bases: 6. The CDR3 totals 14 residues. Germline CDR1 is SGHNT and CDR2 is YYREEE (reference sequence). The CDR3 nucleotides read TGTGCCAGCAGACCAGGGGGCGCGGCAGATACGCAGTATTTT. It specifies CASRPGGAADTQYF.

The chain couples TRBV29-1 to TRBJ1-1; D is possibly TRBD1 (6 bases). Trimming shortened V by 6 bases and J by 1 base, and 9 bases separated the two germline ends. Per germline, CDR1 SQVTM and CDR2 ANQGSEA. The length of the CDR3 is 12 residues. This CDR3 is CSVVDRNTEAFF. CDR3 bases: TGCAGCGTGGTGGACAGGAACACTGAAGCTTTCTTT.

The chain links TRBV5-1 to TRBJ2-4, with TRBD1 matching 7 bases. The ends lost 4 bases at V and 6 bases at J; junction bases unmatched: 10. The CDR3 consists of 15 residues. Germline-derived CDR1 and CDR2 are SGHRS and YFSETQ. The CDR3 protein is CASSPSQGGRNIQYF. DNA for the CDR3: TGCGCCAGCAGCCCATCGCAAGGGGGCCGAAACATTCAGTACTTC.

This clone was observed a few times. The J gene is TRBJ2-2, the V gene TRBV11-3; 10 bases are shared with TRBD1. CDR1 is SGHNT, CDR2 YENEEA, per germline. The CDR3 is made up of 15 amino acids. The junction had 7 bases not matched to a gene; V was cut back by 5 bases and J by 7 bases. The CDR3 here is CASSPGQGGDGELFF. The CDR3 DNA follows: TGTGCCAGCAGCCCCGGACAGGGGGGGGACGGGGAGCTGTTTTTT.